These 4 T cell receptor beta chains were sequenced from one sample in a study of blood T cell repertoires in COVID-19. The table came from immunoSEQ multiplex PCR; TCRdb's copy has only in-frame clones and leaves some out. The sample lists 110,000 to 150,000 clones, approximately 90% occurring once. Specimen: PBMCs or T cells enriched from blood (not recorded which). The receptors were gathered from a man aged 45 to 65 who had recovered from COVID-19.

The chain recombines TRBV2 with TRBJ1-2; a weak D match, TRBD1 (6 bases). V was pared by 6 bases and J by 4 bases, with 9 bases between. The germline gives CDR1 SNHLY, CDR2 FYNNEI. The length of the CDR3 is 12 residues. The CDR3 region is CASRGTPYGYTF. In nucleotides, the CDR3 is TGTGCCAGCAGGGGGACACCCTATGGCTACACCTTC.

This clone was detected once. The V and J genes are TRBV2 and TRBJ1-4; D gene unclear. Trimming pared 5 bases from V and 4 bases from J, leaving 8 bases between. This CDR3 has 13 residues. CDR1 is SNHLY and CDR2 is FYNNEI in the germline V gene. CDR3 nucleotide sequence: TGTGCCAGCAGTTTTGTCCTTAATGAAAAACTGTTTTTT. It is translated as CASSFVLNEKLFF.

A few counts support this clone. This rearrangement joins TRBV5-6 to TRBJ2-7; D unresolved. Trimming stripped 1 base from V and 4 bases from J, with 6 bases between. The CDR3 contains 12 residues. Per the germline V gene, CDR1 is SGHDT and CDR2 is YYEEEE. CDR3 amino acids: CASSLRRYEQYF. In DNA form, the CDR3 reads TGTGCCAGCAGCTTGCGGCGGTACGAGCAGTACTTC.

The rearrangement uses TRBV6-2 or TRBV6-3 and TRBJ1-1; weak D call: TRBD1 (5 bases). From germline, CDR1 is MNHEY and CDR2 SVGEGT. The CDR3 sequence is 15 residues long. V shed 2 bases and J shed 7 bases, with 17 bases lying between them. The CDR3 loop reads CASSYGAPDTFEAFF. The CDR3 DNA sequence: TGTGCCAGCAGTTACGGGGCGCCCGATACGTTTGAAGCTTTCTTT.